Each of the 2 T cell receptor beta chains below was sequenced from the same sample in a study of T cell responses to AZD1222 COVID-19 vaccine. TCRdb's copy holds only in-frame clones and misses some; the assay was immunoSEQ multiplex PCR. This sample has approximately 170,000 clones, with 70% to 90% found just once. Sequencing was performed on peripheral blood, taken 28 days after the second AZD1222 dose. Source of these receptors: an adult who received the AZD1222 COVID-19 vaccine.

The chain has TRBV12-3 or TRBV12-4 and TRBJ1-5; 8 nucleotides agree with TRBD1. The trim removed 5 bases at V and 4 bases at J, leaving 1 base unmatched. CDR3 length: 13 residues. The CDR3 nucleotides read TGTGCCAGCAGTCACAGGGGGAATCAGCCCCAGCATTTT. Amino acids: CASSHRGNQPQHF.

This clone was picked up one time. This chain connects TRBV5-1 to TRBJ1-3, with D unclear. The germline gives CDR1 SGHRS, CDR2 YFSETQ. This CDR3 comprises 14 residues. Trimming took 6 bases from V and 8 from J, leaving 18 bases between them. CDR3 sequence (DNA): TGCGCCAGCAAAACACATCCCCCGTCGGACACCATATATTTT. Translating gives CASKTHPPSDTIYF.